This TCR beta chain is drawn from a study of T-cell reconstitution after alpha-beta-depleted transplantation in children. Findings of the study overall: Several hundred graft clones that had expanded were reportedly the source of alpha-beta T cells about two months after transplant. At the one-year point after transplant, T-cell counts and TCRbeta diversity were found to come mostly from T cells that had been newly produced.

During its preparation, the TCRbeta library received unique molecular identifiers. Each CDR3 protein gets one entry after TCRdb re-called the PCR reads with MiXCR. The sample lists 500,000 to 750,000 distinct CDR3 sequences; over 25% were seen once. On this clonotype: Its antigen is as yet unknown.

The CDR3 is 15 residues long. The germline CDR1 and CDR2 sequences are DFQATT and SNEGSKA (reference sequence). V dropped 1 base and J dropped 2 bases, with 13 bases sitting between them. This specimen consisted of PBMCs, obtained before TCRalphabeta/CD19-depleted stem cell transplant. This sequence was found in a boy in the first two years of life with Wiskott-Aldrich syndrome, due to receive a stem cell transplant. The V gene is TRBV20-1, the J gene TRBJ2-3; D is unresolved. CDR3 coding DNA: TGCAGTGCTAGAGCCGCCTCCCGGGCCACAGATACGCAGTATTTT. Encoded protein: CSARAASRATDTQYF.